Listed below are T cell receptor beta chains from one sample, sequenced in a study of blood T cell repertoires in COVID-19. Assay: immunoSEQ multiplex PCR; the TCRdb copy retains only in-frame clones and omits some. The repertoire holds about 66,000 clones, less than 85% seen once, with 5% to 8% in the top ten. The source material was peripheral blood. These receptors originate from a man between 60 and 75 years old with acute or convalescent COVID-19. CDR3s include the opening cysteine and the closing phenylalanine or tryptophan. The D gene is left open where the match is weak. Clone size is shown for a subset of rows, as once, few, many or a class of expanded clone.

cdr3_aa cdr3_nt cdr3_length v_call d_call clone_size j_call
CASSIREGGSPLHF TGTGCCAGTAGTATAAGGGAGGGTGGATCACCCCTCCACTTT 14 TRBV19 - - TRBJ1-6
CASSIDLSYTGELFF TGTGCCAGTAGTATAGACCTATCATACACCGGGGAGCTGTTTTTT 15 TRBV19 - - TRBJ2-2
CASSLAGSGGAIDTQYF TGTGCCAGCAGCTTAGCGGGTAGCGGGGGGGCGATAGATACGCAGTATTTT 17 TRBV7-8 TRBD2 - TRBJ2-3
CASSYQGQYSNQPQHF TGTGCCAGCAGTTACCAGGGACAGTATAGCAATCAGCCCCAGCATTTT 16 TRBV6-2/TRBV6-3 TRBD1 - TRBJ1-5
CASSLTGQYNSPLHF TGCGCCAGCAGCTTGACGGGACAGTATAATTCACCCCTCCACTTT 15 TRBV5-1 TRBD1 - TRBJ1-6
CASSQDMTALNSPLHF TGCGCCAGCAGCCAAGATATGACAGCCCTCAATTCACCCCTCCACTTT 16 TRBV4-1 - - TRBJ1-6
CASSLGGGEQYF TGTGCCAGCAGCCTAGGGGGCGGCGAGCAGTACTTC 12 TRBV6-5 TRBD1 - TRBJ2-7
CASSPGGREYNEQFF TGTGCCAGCAGCCCCGGAGGGCGGGAGTACAATGAGCAGTTCTTC 15 TRBV5-4 TRBD2 - TRBJ2-1
CASSLEGASNQPQHF TGCGCCAGCAGCTTGGAAGGGGCTAGCAATCAGCCCCAGCATTTT 15 TRBV5-1 - - TRBJ1-5
CSVSGGNTDTQYF TGCAGCGTGAGCGGGGGAAACACAGATACGCAGTATTTT 13 TRBV29-1 TRBD2 - TRBJ2-3
CASSPGQTNQPQHF TGTGCCAGCTCACCGGGACAGACCAATCAGCCCCAGCATTTT 14 TRBV18 TRBD1 - TRBJ1-5
CASSRDTYEQYF TGTGCCAGCAGCAGGGACACCTACGAGCAGTACTTC 12 TRBV2 - - TRBJ2-7
CAWRRSGTHNSPLHF TGTGCCTGGAGGCGGTCCGGGACACATAATTCACCCCTCCACTTT 15 TRBV30 - few TRBJ1-6
CASITTTGTLNSPLHF TGTGCCAGCATAACGACCACCGGGACATTGAATTCACCCCTCCACTTT 16 TRBV2 - few TRBJ1-6
CASSLGQAGGSPLHF TGTGCCAGCAGCTTAGGTCAGGCCGGGGGTTCACCCCTCCACTTT 15 TRBV7-9 - - TRBJ1-6
CASSQRQGSNQPQHF TGTGCCAGCAGTCAACGACAGGGAAGCAATCAGCCCCAGCATTTT 15 TRBV6-5 TRBD1 once TRBJ1-5
CASRPVRGSNQPQHF TGTGCCAGCAGGCCCGTTAGGGGGAGCAATCAGCCCCAGCATTTT 15 TRBV6-5 - - TRBJ1-5
CASSIEAGNYEQYF TGCGCCAGCAGCATTGAAGCAGGGAACTACGAGCAGTACTTC 14 TRBV5-1 - few TRBJ2-7
CASSSGQGPFYEQYF TGTGCCAGCAGTTCGGGACAGGGTCCTTTCTACGAGCAGTACTTC 15 TRBV7-9 TRBD1 - TRBJ2-7
CASSPKVPTGELFF TGTGCCAGCAGCCCTAAAGTTCCTACCGGGGAGCTGTTTTTT 14 TRBV3-1/TRBV3-2 - - TRBJ2-2